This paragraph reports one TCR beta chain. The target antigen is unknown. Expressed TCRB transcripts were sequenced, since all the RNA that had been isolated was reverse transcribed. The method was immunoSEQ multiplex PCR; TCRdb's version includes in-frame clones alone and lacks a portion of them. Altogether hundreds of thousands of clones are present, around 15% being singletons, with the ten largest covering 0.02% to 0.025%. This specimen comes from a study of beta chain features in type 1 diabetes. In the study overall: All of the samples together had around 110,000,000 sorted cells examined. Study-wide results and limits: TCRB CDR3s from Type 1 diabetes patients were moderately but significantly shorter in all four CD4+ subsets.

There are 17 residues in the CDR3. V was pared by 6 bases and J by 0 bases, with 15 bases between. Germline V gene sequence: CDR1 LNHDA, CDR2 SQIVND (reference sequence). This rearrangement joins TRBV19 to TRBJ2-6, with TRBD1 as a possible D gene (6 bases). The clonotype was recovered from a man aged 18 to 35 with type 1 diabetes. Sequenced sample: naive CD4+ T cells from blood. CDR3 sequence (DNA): TGTGCCAGTAGCCCACAGGGTTCCAGCTCTGGGGCCAACGTCCTGACTTTC. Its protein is CASSPQGSSSGANVLTF.